The 8 T cell receptor beta chains presented below share a single source sample, sequenced in a study of T cells after yellow fever vaccination. TCRdb reprocessed the 5' RACE reads with MiXCR, giving one entry per CDR3 protein. The sample includes 510,000 or so distinct CDR3 sequences, about 19% of them seen just once. Sequencing was performed on PBMCs, taken 15 days after the yellow fever booster vaccination. These receptors were taken from a man younger than 45 who received the YFV17D yellow fever vaccine.

This rearrangement joins TRBV20-1 to TRBJ2-1, with TRBD2 matching 8 bases. Trimming at V came to 0 bases and at J to 9 bases, leaving 13 bases not matched to a gene. The CDR3 is 16 residues long. Per the germline V gene, CDR1 is DFQATT and CDR2 is SNEGSKA (reference sequence). Written as DNA, the CDR3 is TGCAGTGCTAGAGATGGGGAGAATATAGCGGGATCTGAGCAGTTCTTC. This translates into CSARDGENIAGSEQFF.

V usage is TRBV20-1 and J usage is TRBJ2-1; 7 bases map to TRBD2. Unmatched junction bases numbered 8, after V lost 0 bases and J lost 0 bases. The CDR3 covers 17 residues. From germline, CDR1 is DFQATT and CDR2 SNEGSKA (reference sequence). The DNA of the CDR3 is TGCAGTGCTAGAGATCCGATGGGGACTAACTCCTACAATGAGCAGTTCTTC. Protein sequence: CSARDPMGTNSYNEQFF.

This chain uses TRBV27 with TRBJ2-7; the D is unclear. The CDR3 totals 15 residues. Trimming removed 2 bases from V and 0 bases from J, with 11 bases in between. From germline, CDR1 is MNHEY and CDR2 SMNVEV (reference sequence). The CDR3 bases are TGTGCCAGCAGTTTAGTCGGGCAGGTCTCCTACGAGCAGTACTTC. Its protein is CASSLVGQVSYEQYF.

This clonotype was counted only a few times. This chain links TRBV12-3 or TRBV12-4 with TRBJ2-7; TRBD1 aligns across 9 bases. There are 14 residues in the CDR3. V lost 6 bases to trimming and J lost 4 bases; unmatched junction nucleotides: 7. This chain's CDR3 is CASRKGTGSYEQYF. The CDR3 region has the DNA TGTGCCAGCAGAAAAGGGACAGGGAGTTACGAGCAGTACTTC.

This clonotype has just a few counts. V is TRBV5-1 and J is TRBJ2-2, with TRBD1 as a possible D gene (5 bases). Trimming shortened V by 5 bases and J by 1 base, and 12 bases separated the two germline ends. Germline loops: CDR1 SGHRS, CDR2 YFSETQ. The CDR3 has 15 amino acids. In nucleotides, the CDR3 is TGCGCCAGCAGTCAGCCGGACAAGAACACCGGGGAGCTGTTTTTT. Amino acid sequence: CASSQPDKNTGELFF.

This chain joins TRBV9 and TRBJ1-6, with D perhaps matching TRBD1 (5 bases). Germline V gene data show CDR1 as SGDLS and CDR2 as YYNGEE. CDR3 length equals 15 residues. The V end was cut by 0 bases, the J end by 5 bases, with 9 bases between. CDR3 amino acids: CASSVAGRNNSPLHF. In DNA, the CDR3 is TGTGCCAGCAGCGTAGCAGGGAGGAATAATTCACCCCTCCACTTT.

This sequence joins TRBV10-3 and TRBJ2-1; D may be TRBD2 (5 bases). CDR3 length: 13 residues. The germline gives CDR1 ENHRY, CDR2 SYGVKD. Trimming stripped 11 bases from V and 0 bases from J, with 11 bases between. The CDR3 spells CAASSPSYNEQFF. In DNA form, the CDR3 reads TGTGCCGCCTCTAGCCCCTCCTACAATGAGCAGTTCTTC.

The chain carries TRBV24-1 and TRBJ2-1, with 7 nucleotides matching TRBD2. Looked up from germline, CDR1 is KGHDR and CDR2 is SFDVKD. The V segment lost 4 bases and the J segment 1 base; nucleotides outside the gene matches: 6. The CDR3 covers 16 residues. CDR3 in DNA: TGTGCCACCAGTGAGCCGGGACTACCATCCTACAATGAGCAGTTCTTC. Amino acid sequence: CATSEPGLPSYNEQFF.